This entry lists 27 T cell receptor beta chains sequenced from one sample in a study of CD8 T cells in Susac syndrome. An input of roughly 0.45 to 1 ug of RNA was subjected to reverse transcription using random hexamers. Via MiXCR, TCRdb re-called the immunoSEQ multiplex PCR reads, giving one row per CDR3 protein. Here the sample spans roughly 120,000 distinct CDR3 sequences, around 94% being singletons. What was sequenced was CD4+ T cells from PBMCs. The receptor source for this set is a human donor with multiple sclerosis.

This chain links TRBV20-1 with TRBJ1-5; D is unclear. This CDR3 is 14 amino acids long. Germline V gene sequence: CDR1 DFQATT, CDR2 SNEGSKA (reference sequence). Trimming shortened V by 3 bases and J by 4 bases, and 13 bases separated the two germline ends. CDR3 nucleotides: TGCAGTGCTAGCCCGGACGGACGAAATCAGCCCCAGCATTTT. This translates into CSASPDGRNQPQHF.

V gene TRBV12-3 or TRBV12-4 combines with J gene TRBJ2-3; 11 bases match TRBD2. The CDR3 is 15 amino acids. The junction had 3 bases not matched to a gene; V was cut back by 6 bases and J by 1 base. The CDR3: CASSTLAGGTDTQYF. The CDR3 coding sequence is TGTGCCAGCAGCACACTAGCGGGGGGCACAGATACGCAGTATTTT.

This chain connects TRBV7-9 to TRBJ1-1, with 7 bases lining up with TRBD1. Trimming at V came to 6 bases and at J to 1 base, leaving 5 bases not matched to a gene. The germline gives CDR1 SEHNR, CDR2 FQNEAQ (reference sequence). The CDR3 runs 14 residues. CDR3 loop: CASSATGENTEAFF. Here the CDR3 DNA reads TGTGCCAGCAGTGCTACAGGGGAGAACACTGAAGCTTTCTTT.

This clonotype was detected only once. This chain uses TRBV19 with TRBJ2-2; D unresolved. The CDR3 is 14 residues long. With 5 bases removed from V and 3 bases from J, the gap between germline ends came to 10 bases. Germline V gene lookup returns CDR1 LNHDA and CDR2 SQIVND (reference sequence). The chain's CDR3 is CASSGSIDTGELFF. The CDR3 DNA reads TGTGCCAGTAGTGGAAGTATTGACACCGGGGAGCTGTTTTTT.

The chain links TRBV29-1 to TRBJ1-2; no clear D. This CDR3 is built from 10 residues. V was trimmed by 8 bases and J by 6 bases, leaving 10 bases between them. Germline V lookup: CDR1 SQVTM, CDR2 ANQGSEA. CDR3 nucleotides: TGCAGCTCCTATCAGGATGGCTACACCTTC. Translation: CSSYQDGYTF.

The rearrangement links TRBV7-9 to TRBJ1-2, with D unclear. The V gene's germline CDR1 is SEHNR and CDR2 FQNEAQ (reference sequence). The CDR3 covers 13 residues. V was trimmed by 1 base and J by 7 bases, leaving 10 bases between them. CDR3 amino acids: CASSLGSLGGYTF. The CDR3 DNA follows: TGTGCCAGCAGCTTAGGTTCTCTGGGTGGCTACACCTTC.

The V gene is TRBV7-2, the J gene TRBJ1-1; D gene unclear. Germline loops: CDR1 SGHTA, CDR2 FQGNSA. Deletions cut 2 bases from V and 0 bases from J, with 13 bases between. This CDR3 has 16 residues. As DNA, the CDR3 is TGTGCCAGCAGCTTATCAGGCGGCAACGTGAACACTGAAGCTTTCTTT. This translates into CASSLSGGNVNTEAFF.

The chain carries TRBV20-1 and TRBJ2-7; no firm D call. Between the trimmed V and J ends, which lost 0 bases and 5 bases, there was a span of 8 bases. Germline assignment: CDR1 DFQATT and CDR2 SNEGSKA (reference sequence). The CDR3 contains 12 residues. CDR3 loop: CSARENLNEQYF. CDR3 bases: TGCAGTGCTAGAGAGAACTTAAACGAGCAGTACTTC.

The V and J genes are TRBV7-2 and TRBJ2-2; TRBD1 aligns across 9 bases. The CDR3 has 16 amino acids. Unmatched junction bases numbered 8, after V lost 2 bases and J lost 7 bases. In germline, CDR1 is SGHTA, CDR2 FQGNSA. Here the CDR3 DNA reads TGTGCCAGCAGCTTATCCGGGACAGGGAAAGGCGGGGAGCTGTTTTTT. This gives the protein CASSLSGTGKGGELFF.

The table lists this clonotype with a few counts. V usage is TRBV19 and J usage is TRBJ1-2; D ambiguous. The CDR3 is made up of 13 amino acids. Germline CDR1 LNHDA, CDR2 SQIVND (reference sequence). The V end was cut by 0 bases, the J end by 1 base, with 3 bases between. CDR3 protein: CASSIDSNYGYTF. CDR3 coding DNA: TGTGCCAGTAGTATAGACAGTAACTATGGCTACACCTTC.

The V call is TRBV2, the J call TRBJ2-1; TRBD2 aligns across 10 bases. The CDR3 contains 15 residues. The trim removed 6 bases at V and 5 bases at J, leaving 7 bases unmatched. Germline assignment: CDR1 SNHLY and CDR2 FYNNEI. CDR3 in DNA: TGTGCCAGCAGCAACACTAGCGGGGACAACAATGAGCAGTTCTTC. As protein: CASSNTSGDNNEQFF.

The V call is TRBV19, the J call TRBJ1-2; the D gene is possibly TRBD1 (5 bases). The CDR3 is 17 amino acids. Between the trimmed V and J ends, which lost 8 bases and 1 base, there was a span of 23 bases. Germline assignment: CDR1 LNHDA and CDR2 SQIVND (reference sequence). CDR3 sequence reads: CASPLVQGTEINYGYTF. The DNA of the CDR3 is TGTGCCAGTCCCCTCGTTCAGGGTACAGAGATTAACTATGGCTACACCTTC. Together with reference TRBV19 and TRBJ1-2, the CDR3 gives the full variable domain: DGGITQSPKYLFRKEGQNVTLSCEQNLNHDAMYWYRQDPGQGLRLIYYSQIVNDFQKGDIAEGYSVSREKKESFPLTVTSAQKNPTAFYLCASPLVQGTEINYGYTFGSGTRLTVV.

The chain has TRBV12-3 or TRBV12-4 and TRBJ1-1; D is undetermined. V was cut by 2 bases and J by 5 bases, with 12 bases left in between. The CDR3 length is 14 residues. The CDR3 here is CASSLRPPGTEAFF. The CDR3 DNA reads TGTGCCAGCAGTTTACGGCCGCCGGGGACTGAAGCTTTCTTT.

This chain's CDR3 is CASSARSIQTQYF. For the CDR3, the DNA is TGTGCCAGCAGTGCCCGGAGCATACAGACCCAGTACTTC. V usage is TRBV27 and J usage is TRBJ2-5; D ambiguous. Germline values: CDR1 MNHEY, CDR2 SMNVEV (reference sequence). Trimming removed 5 bases from V and 6 bases from J, with 13 bases in between. The CDR3 length is 13 residues.

The chain carries TRBV12-3 or TRBV12-4 and TRBJ1-1; TRBD1 agrees at 7 bases. V lost 4 bases and J lost 9; bases outside the gene matches: 2. The CDR3 length is 11 residues. CDR3 loop: CASSSTGKAFF. The CDR3 DNA follows: TGTGCCAGCAGTTCGACAGGGAAAGCTTTCTTT.

The chain joins TRBV4-3 to TRBJ2-1; 10 bases agree with TRBD1. The length of the CDR3 is 16 residues. Germline assignment: CDR1 LGHNA and CDR2 YSLEER. V gave up 4 bases and J gave up 6 bases; unmatched junction bases: 9. The CDR3 loop is CASSPRDRGLGNEQFF. As DNA, the CDR3 is TGCGCCAGCAGCCCCCGGGACAGGGGTTTGGGCAATGAGCAGTTCTTC.

DNA for the CDR3: TGCAGCACCCGGGACAGGTACGAGCAGTACTTC. It specifies CSTRDRYEQYF. The chain employs TRBV29-1 and TRBJ2-7, with 8 positions matching TRBD1. The CDR3 length is 11 residues. J gave up 4 bases and V 8 bases, and 4 bases lay outside the gene matches. Germline assignment: CDR1 SQVTM and CDR2 ANQGSEA.

The chain combines TRBV4-3 with TRBJ1-1, with D hard to call. The V gene lost 0 bases and the J gene lost 1 base, with 9 bases spanning the gap. The CDR3 extends over 15 amino acids. Germline V lookup: CDR1 LGHNA, CDR2 YSLEER. CDR3 amino acids: CASSQESSGNTEAFF. CDR3 sequence (DNA): TGCGCCAGCAGCCAAGAGTCCAGCGGGAACACTGAAGCTTTCTTT.

This sequence joins TRBV24-1 and TRBJ1-3; D not certain. Germline loops: CDR1 KGHDR, CDR2 SFDVKD. CDR3 length equals 11 residues. Between the trimmed V and J ends, which lost 12 bases and 4 bases, there was a span of 9 bases. Here the CDR3 reads CAENRGNTIYF. CDR3 nucleotide sequence: TGTGCCGAGAATAGGGGAAACACCATATATTTT.

This clonotype has a handful of counts. The chain uses TRBV6-5 and TRBJ2-1, with TRBD2 as a possible D gene (6 bases). Trimming removed 2 bases from V and 13 bases from J, with 9 bases in between. The CDR3 is made up of 11 amino acids. The germline V gene has CDR1 MNHEY and CDR2 SVGAGI. Written as DNA, the CDR3 is TGTGCCAGCAGTTACGGTACTAGCCAGTTCTTC. This gives the protein CASSYGTSQFF.

The V gene is TRBV9, the J gene TRBJ2-7, with D perhaps matching TRBD1 or TRBD2 (5 bases each). There are 14 residues in the CDR3. Germline loops: CDR1 SGDLS, CDR2 YYNGEE. V gave up 2 bases and J gave up 4 bases, with 13 bases separating them. CDR3 sequence reads: CASSVGQGGYEQYF. CDR3 DNA sequence: TGTGCCAGCAGCGTGGGGCAGGGCGGGTACGAGCAGTACTTC.

The CDR3 DNA follows: TGTGCCAGTAGTATACAGGGACTGGAGACCCAGTACTTC. This gives the protein CASSIQGLETQYF. The rearrangement links TRBV19 to TRBJ2-5; TRBD2 might be the D (6 bases). Per germline, CDR1 LNHDA and CDR2 SQIVND (reference sequence). CDR3 length equals 13 residues. V shed 2 bases and J shed 5 bases, with 9 bases lying between them.

This chain joins TRBV11-3 and TRBJ2-4; D perhaps matches TRBD1 (5 bases). The CDR3 has 13 amino acids. Trimming removed 3 bases at V and 5 bases at J, with 8 bases between. Per germline, CDR1 SGHNT and CDR2 YENEEA. The CDR3 bases are TGTGCCAGCAGCTTCTCGACAGAAAACATTCAGTACTTC. Protein product: CASSFSTENIQYF.

The chain is built from TRBV2 and TRBJ2-7, with 7 bases fitting TRBD1. The CDR3 contains 14 residues. The germline V gene has CDR1 SNHLY and CDR2 FYNNEI. V trimming: 7 bases; J trimming: 3 bases; junction bases outside the gene matches: 9. This CDR3 reads CASNGQDSFYEQYF. The CDR3 DNA reads as TGTGCCAGCAACGGACAGGACTCCTTCTACGAGCAGTACTTC.

The genes are TRBV27 and TRBJ1-1; D gene unclear. This CDR3 region has 14 residues. Germline V gives CDR1 MNHEY, CDR2 SMNVEV (reference sequence). V was clipped by 3 bases and J by 8 bases, with 16 bases between them. The CDR3 DNA reads TGTGCCAGCAGTTTTGGGGTACTCGAAGGGGAAGCTTTCTTT. It yields the protein CASSFGVLEGEAFF.

The chain employs TRBV6-2 or TRBV6-3 and TRBJ1-3, with TRBD1 as a possible D gene (6 bases). The CDR3 is 16 amino acids. Germline values: CDR1 MNHEY, CDR2 SVGEGT. V was clipped by 5 bases and J by 0 bases, with 14 bases between them. In DNA, the CDR3 is TGTGCCAGCAGTCGGACAGCAGGTGTCTCTGGAAACACCATATATTTT. Translated, it gives CASSRTAGVSGNTIYF.

This sequence joins TRBV29-1 and TRBJ1-2; tentative D call: TRBD1 (5 bases). This CDR3 has 12 amino acids. The germline CDR1 and CDR2 sequences are SQVTM and ANQGSEA. Trimming took 1 base from V and 8 from J, leaving 11 bases between them. The CDR3: CSVEGQGGGYTF. The CDR3, as DNA: TGCAGCGTTGAAGGGCAGGGCGGCGGCTACACCTTC.